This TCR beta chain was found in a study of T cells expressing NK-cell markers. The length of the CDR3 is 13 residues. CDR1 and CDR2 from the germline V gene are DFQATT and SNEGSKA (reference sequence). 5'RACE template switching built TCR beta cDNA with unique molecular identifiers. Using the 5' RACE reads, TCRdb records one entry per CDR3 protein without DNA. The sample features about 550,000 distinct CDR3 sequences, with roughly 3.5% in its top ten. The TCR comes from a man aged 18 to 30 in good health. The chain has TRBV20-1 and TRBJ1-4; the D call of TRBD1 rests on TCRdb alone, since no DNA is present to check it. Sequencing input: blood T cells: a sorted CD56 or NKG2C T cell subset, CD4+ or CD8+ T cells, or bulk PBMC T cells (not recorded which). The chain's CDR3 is CSPSGTGVEKLFF.